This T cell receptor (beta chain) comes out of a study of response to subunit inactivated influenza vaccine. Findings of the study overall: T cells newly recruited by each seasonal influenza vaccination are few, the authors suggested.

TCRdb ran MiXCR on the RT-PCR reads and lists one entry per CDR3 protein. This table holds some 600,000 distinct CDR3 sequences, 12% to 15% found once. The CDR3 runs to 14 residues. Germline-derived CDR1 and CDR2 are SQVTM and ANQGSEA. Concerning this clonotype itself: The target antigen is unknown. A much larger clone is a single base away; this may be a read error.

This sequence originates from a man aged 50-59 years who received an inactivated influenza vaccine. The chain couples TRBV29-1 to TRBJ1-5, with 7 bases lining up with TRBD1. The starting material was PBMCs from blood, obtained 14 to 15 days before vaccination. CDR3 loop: CSVAGTDPGQPHHF. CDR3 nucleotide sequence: TGCAGCGTTGCGGGGACAGACCCCGGGCAGCCCCACCATTTT.